These T cell receptor beta chains were read from a single sample in a study of T cell clones after liver transplantation. The data were produced by immunoSEQ multiplex PCR, yet TCRdb's version contains in-frame clones alone and is incomplete. Of more than 95,000 clones listed, around four fifths are singletons. This sample comprised CD4+ T cells from blood, obtained approximately 45 months after liver transplant. The receptors derive from a human patient who received a liver transplant. Certain T cells may be donor cells from the graft. CDR3s include the opening cysteine and the closing phenylalanine or tryptophan. D genes are given only for firm matches. For some rows the clone size is stated as once, few or many, or as a class when expanded; others skip it.

V gene	clone size	J gene	D gene	CDR3 protein	CDR3 DNA
TRBV18	NA	TRBJ2-7	TRBD1	CASSRRGPPYEQYF	TGTGCCAGCTCACGCAGGGGGCCCCCCTACGAGCAGTACTTC
TRBV9	NA	TRBJ2-7	TRBD2	CASSPRTSSYEQYF	TGTGCCAGCAGCCCCCGGACTAGCTCCTACGAGCAGTACTTC
TRBV7-2	NA	TRBJ1-2	NA	CASSYQGSNYGYTF	TGTGCCAGCAGCTACCAGGGGTCTAACTATGGCTACACCTTC
TRBV9	NA	TRBJ1-6	NA	CASSVGGQGVTYNSPLHF	TGTGCCAGCAGCGTAGGGGGGCAGGGAGTAACCTATAATTCACCCCTCCACTTT
TRBV6-5	NA	TRBJ1-1	TRBD1	CASSRTGSEAFF	TGTGCCAGCAGCCGGACAGGGTCGGAAGCTTTCTTT
TRBV14	NA	TRBJ1-2	NA	CASSHREPNYGYTF	TGTGCCAGCAGCCATCGGGAACCTAACTATGGCTACACCTTC
TRBV5-6	NA	TRBJ1-3	NA	CASSLNRLSSGNTIYF	TGTGCCAGCAGCTTAAACAGGTTGAGCTCTGGAAACACCATATATTTT
TRBV7-9	NA	TRBJ2-5	NA	CASRPAESGRETQYF	TGTGCCAGCAGGCCCGCGGAAAGCGGTCGTGAGACCCAGTACTTC
TRBV18	many	TRBJ1-1	NA	CASSPPTVDLGTEAFF	TGTGCCAGCTCACCTCCAACCGTCGATTTGGGGACTGAAGCTTTCTTT
TRBV2	NA	TRBJ1-2	NA	CASSDGRYWFTF	TGTGCCAGCAGTGACGGGCGGTATTGGTTCACCTTC
TRBV5-6	NA	TRBJ1-2	NA	CASSLRSWGSYTF	TGTGCCAGCAGCTTGAGAAGCTGGGGAAGCTACACCTTC
TRBV6-5	NA	TRBJ2-1	NA	CASSLPGRAEQFF	TGTGCCAGCAGTTTACCGGGACGTGCTGAGCAGTTCTTC
TRBV7-9	NA	TRBJ2-1	TRBD1	CASSAGQGQQFF	TGTGCCAGCAGCGCCGGACAGGGACAGCAGTTCTTC
TRBV10-1	few	TRBJ1-6	NA	CASSVIGMSPLHF	TGCGCCAGCAGTGTAATTGGGATGTCACCCCTCCACTTT
TRBV5-4	once	TRBJ1-4	NA	CASSKTGTPATNEKLFF	TGTGCCAGCAGCAAGACCGGGACCCCAGCAACTAATGAAAAACTGTTTTTT
TRBV2	NA	TRBJ1-2	NA	CASSTSRLYSYGYTF	TGTGCCAGCAGTACGTCCCGGTTGTATAGCTATGGCTACACCTTC
TRBV5-6	NA	TRBJ1-6	NA	CASSLGLIRGDSPLHF	TGTGCCAGCAGCTTGGGACTTATCCGGGGGGATTCACCCCTCCACTTT
TRBV20-1	once	TRBJ1-2	NA	CSASGGNGYTF	TGCAGTGCTAGCGGGGGAAACGGCTACACCTTC
TRBV6-4	NA	TRBJ1-5	NA	CASSAIANQPQHF	TGTGCCAGCAGTGCTATTGCCAATCAGCCCCAGCATTTT
TRBV25-1	NA	TRBJ1-1	TRBD1	CASSGRDRSAFF	TGTGCCAGCAGCGGCCGGGACAGGTCGGCTTTCTTT
TRBV2	few	TRBJ1-5	NA	CASSEGRGAQPQHF	TGTGCCAGCAGTGAAGGTAGAGGGGCTCAGCCCCAGCATTTT
TRBV11-2	NA	TRBJ1-1	NA	CASSLELLRNTEAFF	TGTGCCAGCAGCTTAGAGCTTCTGAGGAACACTGAAGCTTTCTTT
TRBV28	NA	TRBJ2-7	NA	CASTDTGSYEQYF	TGTGCCAGCACCGATACAGGGTCCTACGAGCAGTACTTC
TRBV18	few	TRBJ1-1	NA	CASSPAQATEAFF	TGTGCCAGCTCACCTGCACAGGCCACTGAAGCTTTCTTT
TRBV7-8	once	TRBJ1-1	TRBD1	CASSLASGTGGGGTEAFF	TGTGCCAGCAGCTTAGCTTCGGGGACAGGGGGCGGAGGCACTGAAGCTTTCTTT
TRBV7-2	NA	TRBJ2-1	TRBD2	CASSARLAANEQFF	TGTGCCAGCAGCGCCAGACTAGCCGCCAATGAGCAGTTCTTC
TRBV4-1	NA	TRBJ2-7	NA	CASSHFQPSYEQYF	TGCGCCAGCAGCCATTTCCAACCCTCCTACGAGCAGTACTTC
TRBV18	NA	TRBJ2-3	NA	CASSPLGEVQVTQYF	TGTGCCAGCTCACCACTTGGGGAGGTACAGGTTACGCAGTATTTT
TRBV5-1	once	TRBJ2-7	NA	CASSPGPPYEQYF	TGCGCCAGCAGCCCCGGGCCCCCCTACGAGCAGTACTTC
TRBV19	NA	TRBJ1-5	NA	CASSIQNQASNQPQHF	TGTGCCAGTAGTATACAAAACCAAGCAAGCAATCAGCCCCAGCATTTT
TRBV5-1	NA	TRBJ2-7	TRBD1	CASSSDRARSYEQYF	TGCGCCAGCAGCAGCGACAGGGCTCGATCCTACGAGCAGTACTTC